This entry features one T cell receptor (beta chain) sequence. Its antigen is undetermined. The data are from a study of T cell responses to AZD1222 COVID-19 vaccine. Study results and caveats: Spike-wide vaccine-associated CD4 TCRs dominated at 160-218 and 743-854.

The length of the CDR3 is 15 residues. V trimming: 7 bases; J trimming: 7 bases; junction bases outside the gene matches: 13. Germline V gene sequence: CDR1 LNHDA, CDR2 SQIVND (reference sequence). Here immunoSEQ multiplex PCR was the method, and the copy in TCRdb shows in-frame clones only, minus some. The sample records 160,000 or so clones, around 90% being singletons. V is TRBV19 and J is TRBJ1-5; 7 bases map to TRBD1. The clonotype was recovered from an adult who received the AZD1222 COVID-19 vaccine. The source was peripheral blood, collected 28 days after the second AZD1222 dose. CDR3 sequence: CASTRTRGQEQPQHF. Written as DNA, the CDR3 is TGTGCCAGTACCCGGACGAGGGGGCAGGAGCAGCCCCAGCATTTT.